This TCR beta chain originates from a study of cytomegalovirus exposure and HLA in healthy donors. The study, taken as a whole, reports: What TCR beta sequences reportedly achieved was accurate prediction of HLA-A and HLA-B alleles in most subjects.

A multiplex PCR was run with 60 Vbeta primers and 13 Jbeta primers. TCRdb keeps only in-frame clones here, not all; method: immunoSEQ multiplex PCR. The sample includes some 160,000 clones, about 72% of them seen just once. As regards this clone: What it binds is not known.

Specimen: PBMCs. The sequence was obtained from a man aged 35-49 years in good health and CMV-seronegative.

This chain's CDR3 is CASEDRSSYNEQFF. The CDR3 DNA follows: TGTGCCAGCGAGGACAGATCCTCCTACAATGAGCAGTTCTTC. This rearrangement joins TRBV2 to TRBJ2-1, with TRBD1 as a possible D gene (6 bases). The V end lost 8 bases, the J end lost 0 bases, and 11 bases lay between the germline ends. Looked up from germline, CDR1 is SNHLY and CDR2 is FYNNEI. This CDR3 contains 14 residues.